This T cell receptor (beta chain) stems from a study of T cell repertoires in cytomegalovirus infection. Study-level information: In the study, CMV epitopes included recently identified HLA-C-restricted and well-studied HLA-B-restricted ones. A matching HLA type, together with CMV infection, was signaled by public TCR beta signatures.

Study-wide results and caveats: Cumulative frequency (of public TCR beta family members) identified carriers of CMV plus the relevant HLA. Dominating the ex vivo response were TCR beta clonotypes that were CMV-specific and HLA-C-restricted.

CDR1 is DFQATT, CDR2 SNEGSKA, per germline (reference sequence). The CDR3 runs to 9 residues. For this clonotype: The antigen is unknown.

TCRdb independently ran MiXCR on the reads; one entry per CDR3 protein. The sample yields roughly 920,000 distinct CDR3 sequences, 30% to 40% seen once. The sequencing used cultured CD8+ T cells from PBMCs, collected from culture after CMV antigen stimulation. The origin of this receptor is a human donor in good health (CMV status not recorded). Some clones in this sample may be carry-over from other donors' samples. The rearrangement joins TRBV20-1 to TRBJ2-1, with D perhaps TRBD2 (6 bases). This chain's CDR3 is CKGGAEQFF. Here the CDR3 DNA reads TGCAAAGGAGGGGCTGAGCAGTTCTTC.